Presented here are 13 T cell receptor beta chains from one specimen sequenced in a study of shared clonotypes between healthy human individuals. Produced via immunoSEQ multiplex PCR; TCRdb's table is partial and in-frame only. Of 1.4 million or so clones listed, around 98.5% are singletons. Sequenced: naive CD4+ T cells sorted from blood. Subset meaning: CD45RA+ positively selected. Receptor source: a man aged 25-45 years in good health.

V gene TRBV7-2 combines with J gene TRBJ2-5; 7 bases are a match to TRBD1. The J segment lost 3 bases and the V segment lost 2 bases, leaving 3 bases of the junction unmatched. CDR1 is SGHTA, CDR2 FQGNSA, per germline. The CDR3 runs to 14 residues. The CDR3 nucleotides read TGTGCCAGCAGCTTACAACAGGGGAAAGAGACCCAGTACTTC. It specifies CASSLQQGKETQYF.

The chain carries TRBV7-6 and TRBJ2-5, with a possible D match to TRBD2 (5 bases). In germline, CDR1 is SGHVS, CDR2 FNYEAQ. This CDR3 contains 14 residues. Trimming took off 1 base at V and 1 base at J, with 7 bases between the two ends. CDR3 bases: TGTGCCAGCAGCTTAGGAGGGATCCAAGAGACCCAGTACTTC. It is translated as CASSLGGIQETQYF.

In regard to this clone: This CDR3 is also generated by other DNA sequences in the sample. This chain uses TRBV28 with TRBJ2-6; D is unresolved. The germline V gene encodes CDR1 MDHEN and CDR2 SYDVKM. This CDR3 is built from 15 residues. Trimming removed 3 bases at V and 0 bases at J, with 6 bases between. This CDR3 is CASSFPGSGANVLTF. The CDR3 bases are TGTGCCAGCAGTTTTCCGGGCTCTGGGGCCAACGTCCTGACTTTC.

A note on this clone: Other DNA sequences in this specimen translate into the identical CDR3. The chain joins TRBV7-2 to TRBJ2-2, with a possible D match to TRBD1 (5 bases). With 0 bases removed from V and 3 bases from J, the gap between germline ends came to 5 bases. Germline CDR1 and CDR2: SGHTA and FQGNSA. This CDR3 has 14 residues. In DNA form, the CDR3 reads TGTGCCAGCAGCTTAGCGGGGCACACCGGGGAGCTGTTTTTT. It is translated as CASSLAGHTGELFF. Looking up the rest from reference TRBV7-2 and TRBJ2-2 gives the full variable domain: GAGVSQSPSNKVTEKGKDVELRCDPISGHTALYWYRQSLGQGLEFLIYFQGNSAPDKSGLPSDRFSAERTGGSVSTLTIQRTQQEDSAVYLCASSLAGHTGELFFGEGSRLTVL.

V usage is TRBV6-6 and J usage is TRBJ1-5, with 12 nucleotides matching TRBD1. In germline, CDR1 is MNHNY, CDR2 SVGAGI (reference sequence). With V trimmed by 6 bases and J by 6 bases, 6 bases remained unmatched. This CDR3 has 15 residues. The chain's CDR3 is CASSRLGQGAQPQHF. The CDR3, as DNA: TGTGCCAGCAGCCGTTTGGGACAGGGGGCTCAGCCCCAGCATTTT.

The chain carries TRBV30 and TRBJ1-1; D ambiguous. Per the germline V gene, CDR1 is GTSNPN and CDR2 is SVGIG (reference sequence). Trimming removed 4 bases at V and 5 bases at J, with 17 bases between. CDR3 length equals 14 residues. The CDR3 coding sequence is TGTGCCTGGATATCTAAGAGCCTTGAGACTGAAGCTTTCTTT. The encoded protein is CAWISKSLETEAFF.

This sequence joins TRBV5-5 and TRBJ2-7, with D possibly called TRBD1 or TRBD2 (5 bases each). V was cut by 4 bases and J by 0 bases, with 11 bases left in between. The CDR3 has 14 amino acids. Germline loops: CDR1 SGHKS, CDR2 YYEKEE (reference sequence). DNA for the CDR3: TGTGCCAGCAGCCCCGAGGGGTCCTCCTACGAGCAGTACTTC. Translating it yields CASSPEGSSYEQYF.

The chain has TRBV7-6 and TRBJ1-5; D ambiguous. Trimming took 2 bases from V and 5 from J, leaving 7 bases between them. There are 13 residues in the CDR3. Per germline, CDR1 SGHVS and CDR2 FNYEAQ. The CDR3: CASSLRDDQPQHF. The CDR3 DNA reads TGTGCCAGCAGCTTACGGGATGATCAGCCCCAGCATTTT.

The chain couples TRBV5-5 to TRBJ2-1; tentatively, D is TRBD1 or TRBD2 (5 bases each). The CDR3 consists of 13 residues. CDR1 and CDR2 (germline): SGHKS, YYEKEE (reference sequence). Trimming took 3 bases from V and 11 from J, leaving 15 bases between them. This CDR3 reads CASSSGAGTKQFF. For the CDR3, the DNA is TGTGCCAGCAGCTCCGGGGCCGGGACCAAGCAGTTCTTC.

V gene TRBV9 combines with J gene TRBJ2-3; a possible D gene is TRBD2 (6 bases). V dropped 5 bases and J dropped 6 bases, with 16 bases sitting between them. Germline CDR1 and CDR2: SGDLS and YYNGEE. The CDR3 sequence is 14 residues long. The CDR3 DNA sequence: TGTGCCAGCAGAGGGCGCGGGATTTGGGATACGCAGTATTTT. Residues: CASRGRGIWDTQYF.

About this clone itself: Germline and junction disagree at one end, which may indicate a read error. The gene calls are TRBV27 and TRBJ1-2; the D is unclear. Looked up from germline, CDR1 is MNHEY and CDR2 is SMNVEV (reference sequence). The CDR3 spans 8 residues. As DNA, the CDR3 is TGTGCCAGCTCCCAGCCCCTCTTC. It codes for CASSQPLF.

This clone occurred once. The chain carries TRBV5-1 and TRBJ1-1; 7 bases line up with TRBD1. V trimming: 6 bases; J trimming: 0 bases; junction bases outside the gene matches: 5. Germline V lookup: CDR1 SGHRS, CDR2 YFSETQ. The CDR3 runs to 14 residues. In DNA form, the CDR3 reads TGCGCCAGCACGGAGACAGGGATGAACACTGAAGCTTTCTTT. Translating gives CASTETGMNTEAFF.

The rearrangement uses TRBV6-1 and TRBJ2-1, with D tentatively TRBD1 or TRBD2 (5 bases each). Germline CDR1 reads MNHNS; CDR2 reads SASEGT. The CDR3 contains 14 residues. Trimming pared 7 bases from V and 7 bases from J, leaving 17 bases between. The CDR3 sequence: CASNPGPASNEQFF. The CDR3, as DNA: TGTGCCAGCAACCCGGGGCCTGCCAGTAATGAGCAGTTCTTC.